This T cell receptor (beta chain) was captured by sequencing in a study of T cell responses to AZD1222 COVID-19 vaccine. Produced via immunoSEQ multiplex PCR; TCRdb's table is partial and in-frame only. The sample has more than 110,000 clones, 70% to 90% seen once. This TCR was recovered from an adult who received the AZD1222 COVID-19 vaccine. The specimen was peripheral blood, collected 28 days after the second AZD1222 dose.

CDR3 nucleotides: TGTGCCAGCAGCAGCGGGACAGCCCATTTGGCTGAAGCTTTCTTT. This gives the protein CASSSGTAHLAEAFF. The J gene is TRBJ1-1, the V gene TRBV11-2; TRBD1 matches 7 bases. This CDR3 has 15 amino acids. J was trimmed by 6 bases and V by 5 bases; bases with no gene match: 12. Looked up from germline, CDR1 is SGHAT and CDR2 is FQNNGV.